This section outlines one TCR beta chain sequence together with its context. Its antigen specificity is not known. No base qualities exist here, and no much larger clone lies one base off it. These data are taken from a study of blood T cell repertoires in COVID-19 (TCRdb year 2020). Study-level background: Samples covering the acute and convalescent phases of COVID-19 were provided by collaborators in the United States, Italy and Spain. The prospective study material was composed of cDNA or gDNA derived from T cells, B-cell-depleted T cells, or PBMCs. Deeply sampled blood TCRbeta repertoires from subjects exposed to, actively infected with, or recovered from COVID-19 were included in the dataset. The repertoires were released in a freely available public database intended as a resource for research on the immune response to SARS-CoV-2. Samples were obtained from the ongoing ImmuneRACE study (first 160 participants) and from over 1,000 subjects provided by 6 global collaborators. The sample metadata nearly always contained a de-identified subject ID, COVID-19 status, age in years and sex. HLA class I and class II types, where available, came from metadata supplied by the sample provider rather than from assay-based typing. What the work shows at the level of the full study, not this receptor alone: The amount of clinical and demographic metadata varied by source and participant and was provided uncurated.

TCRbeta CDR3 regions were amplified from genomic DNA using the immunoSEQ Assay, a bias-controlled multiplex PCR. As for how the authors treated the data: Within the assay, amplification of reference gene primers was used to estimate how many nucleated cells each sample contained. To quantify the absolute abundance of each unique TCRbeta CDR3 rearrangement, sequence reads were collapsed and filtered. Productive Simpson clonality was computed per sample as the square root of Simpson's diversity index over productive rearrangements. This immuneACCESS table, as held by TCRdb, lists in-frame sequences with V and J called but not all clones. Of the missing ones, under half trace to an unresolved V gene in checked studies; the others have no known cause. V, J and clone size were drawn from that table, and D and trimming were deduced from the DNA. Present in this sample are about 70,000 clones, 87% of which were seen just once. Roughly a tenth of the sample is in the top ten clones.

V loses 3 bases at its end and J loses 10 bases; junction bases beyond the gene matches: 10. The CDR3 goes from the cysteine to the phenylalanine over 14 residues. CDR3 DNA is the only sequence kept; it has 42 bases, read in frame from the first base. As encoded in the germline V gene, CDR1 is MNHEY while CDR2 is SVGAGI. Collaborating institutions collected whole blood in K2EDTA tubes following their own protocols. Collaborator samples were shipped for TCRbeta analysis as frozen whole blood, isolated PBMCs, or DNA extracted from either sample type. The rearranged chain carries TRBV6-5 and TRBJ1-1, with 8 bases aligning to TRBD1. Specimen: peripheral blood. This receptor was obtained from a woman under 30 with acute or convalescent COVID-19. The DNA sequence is TGTGCCAGCAGTTATTCGACAGGGGCGACAGGAGCTTTCTTT. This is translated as CASSYSTGATGAFF.